The source of this T cell receptor (beta chain) is a study of cytomegalovirus exposure and HLA in healthy donors. PCR involved 60 Vbeta and 13 Jbeta primers. TCRdb keeps only in-frame clones here, not all; method: immunoSEQ multiplex PCR. The table includes around 180,000 clones, 75% to 85% detected once. About this clone: The antigen is not known.

Donors in the study were healthy people who gave bone marrow. The germline V gene encodes CDR1 MNHEY and CDR2 SVGAGI. The CDR3 length is 16 residues. The V end was cut by 0 bases, the J end by 0 bases, with 9 bases between. Broader study findings: With later analysis, a missense DCLRE1C variant became linked to TCR beta V- and J-gene trimming. Analyses of presence/absence relied on an assumption of roughly uniform sequencing depth across donors. The analysis excluded some indistinguishable V segments, including TRBV6-2 and TRBV6-3.

The chain is built from TRBV6-5 and TRBJ1-3; weak D call: TRBD1 (5 bases). What was sequenced was PBMCs. The receptor comes from a woman aged 18-29 years in good health and CMV-seropositive. The CDR3 DNA sequence: TGTGCCAGCAGTTACTCGGGGGGTTTCTCTGGAAACACCATATATTTT. It translates to CASSYSGGFSGNTIYF.